This TCR beta chain was obtained from a study of regulatory T cells in long-lasting Graves disease. Study overall: To qualify as persistent, Graves' disease required over 5 years of antithyroid drugs with positive TSH receptor antibodies. Broader study findings: TRBV28 was favored in persistent disease, as were TRBJ1-2 and TRBJ2-5.

Construction of the TCR beta libraries employed iRepertoire HTBI primers in conjunction with Arm-PCR of CDR3 regions. Original handling: The samples included 60 to 65 TRBV and approximately 15 TRBJ segments. One entry per CDR3 protein results from TCRdb running MiXCR on the multiplex PCR reads. The V and J calls reflect TCRdb's pipeline rather than the authors' work. The table has more than 650,000 distinct CDR3 sequences, around 30% seen once; the top ten hold 40% to 55%. In this sample, this clonotype turned up a few times. Its cognate antigen is unknown. Time point of the sample: persistent/refractory GD, antithyroid drugs over 5 years with positive TRAb. The authors made the TCR library using RNA they extracted from PBMCs. This CDR3 region has 12 residues. Per the germline V gene, CDR1 is DFQATT and CDR2 is SNEGSKA (reference sequence). The V and J ends lost 3 bases and 7 bases, in that order; junction bases with no gene match: 3.

The material was peripheral blood mononuclear cells (PBMCs), obtained when the disease was refractory, from a patient treated with antithyroid drugs. The chain employs TRBV20-1 and TRBJ1-5; 7 positions agree with TRBD1. This TCR was sampled from a female donor with Graves disease. For the CDR3, the DNA is TGCAGTGCTAGGACAGGGATCCAGCCCCAGCATTTT. It encodes CSARTGIQPQHF.